What follows is one T cell receptor (beta chain) and its context. Its antigen is unidentified. Data came from immunoSEQ multiplex PCR; TCRdb stores just in-frame clones and leaves some out. This sample carries roughly 1,100,000 clones, roughly 70% of them seen once, and the ten largest clones take 1.5%. This entry is derived from a study of shared clonotypes between healthy human individuals. Findings and caveats of the study: Of the naive CD4 clonotypes, roughly 5% were shared across a handful of donors. The four-donor shared clonotypes exceeded non-shared clonotypes in generation probability, with non-shared ones scoring lower.

The CDR3 covers 17 residues. Germline V CDR1 and CDR2: ENHRY, SYGVKD. Unmatched junction bases numbered 8, after V lost 6 bases and J lost 0 bases. This TCR came from a man between 18 and 35 years old in good health. The chain combines TRBV10-3 with TRBJ2-3, with 11 nucleotides matching TRBD2. Material: memory CD4+ T cells sorted from blood. Subset denoted: CD45RA-negative fraction. The CDR3 sequence is CAIRGTSGTFSTDTQYF. In DNA form, the CDR3 reads TGTGCCATCAGGGGGACTAGCGGAACATTTAGCACAGATACGCAGTATTTT.